The entry below describes one T cell receptor beta chain. The antigen is unknown. Deletions cut 5 bases from V and 0 bases from J, with 11 bases between. This CDR3 spans 14 amino acids. CDR1 MNHEY and CDR2 SVGAGI come from the germline V gene. TCRdb keeps only in-frame clones here, not all; method: immunoSEQ multiplex PCR. This table has 30,000 to 35,000 clones, approximately 90% appearing once. This sample stems from a study of OX40 agonist ivuxolimab in advanced cancers. In the study overall: Across the patients, intravenous ivuxolimab was delivered every 2 weeks at 0.01 to 10 mg/kg. Study results and limitations: The study did not work out the antigen specificity of the expanded peripheral T cells. At 0.1 to 3.0 mg/kg, CD4+ and CD8+ blood T cells expanded clonally by week 6.

The source of this sequence is an adult with an advanced solid tumor such as melanoma, head and neck, liver or kidney cancer. This chain links TRBV6-5 with TRBJ2-7; D ambiguous. This material consisted of CD4+ or CD8+ T cells sorted from blood, taken in a trial of the OX40 agonist ivuxolimab. The CDR3 is CASSERYDSYEQYF. For the CDR3, the DNA is TGTGCCAGCAGTGAAAGGTATGACTCCTACGAGCAGTACTTC.